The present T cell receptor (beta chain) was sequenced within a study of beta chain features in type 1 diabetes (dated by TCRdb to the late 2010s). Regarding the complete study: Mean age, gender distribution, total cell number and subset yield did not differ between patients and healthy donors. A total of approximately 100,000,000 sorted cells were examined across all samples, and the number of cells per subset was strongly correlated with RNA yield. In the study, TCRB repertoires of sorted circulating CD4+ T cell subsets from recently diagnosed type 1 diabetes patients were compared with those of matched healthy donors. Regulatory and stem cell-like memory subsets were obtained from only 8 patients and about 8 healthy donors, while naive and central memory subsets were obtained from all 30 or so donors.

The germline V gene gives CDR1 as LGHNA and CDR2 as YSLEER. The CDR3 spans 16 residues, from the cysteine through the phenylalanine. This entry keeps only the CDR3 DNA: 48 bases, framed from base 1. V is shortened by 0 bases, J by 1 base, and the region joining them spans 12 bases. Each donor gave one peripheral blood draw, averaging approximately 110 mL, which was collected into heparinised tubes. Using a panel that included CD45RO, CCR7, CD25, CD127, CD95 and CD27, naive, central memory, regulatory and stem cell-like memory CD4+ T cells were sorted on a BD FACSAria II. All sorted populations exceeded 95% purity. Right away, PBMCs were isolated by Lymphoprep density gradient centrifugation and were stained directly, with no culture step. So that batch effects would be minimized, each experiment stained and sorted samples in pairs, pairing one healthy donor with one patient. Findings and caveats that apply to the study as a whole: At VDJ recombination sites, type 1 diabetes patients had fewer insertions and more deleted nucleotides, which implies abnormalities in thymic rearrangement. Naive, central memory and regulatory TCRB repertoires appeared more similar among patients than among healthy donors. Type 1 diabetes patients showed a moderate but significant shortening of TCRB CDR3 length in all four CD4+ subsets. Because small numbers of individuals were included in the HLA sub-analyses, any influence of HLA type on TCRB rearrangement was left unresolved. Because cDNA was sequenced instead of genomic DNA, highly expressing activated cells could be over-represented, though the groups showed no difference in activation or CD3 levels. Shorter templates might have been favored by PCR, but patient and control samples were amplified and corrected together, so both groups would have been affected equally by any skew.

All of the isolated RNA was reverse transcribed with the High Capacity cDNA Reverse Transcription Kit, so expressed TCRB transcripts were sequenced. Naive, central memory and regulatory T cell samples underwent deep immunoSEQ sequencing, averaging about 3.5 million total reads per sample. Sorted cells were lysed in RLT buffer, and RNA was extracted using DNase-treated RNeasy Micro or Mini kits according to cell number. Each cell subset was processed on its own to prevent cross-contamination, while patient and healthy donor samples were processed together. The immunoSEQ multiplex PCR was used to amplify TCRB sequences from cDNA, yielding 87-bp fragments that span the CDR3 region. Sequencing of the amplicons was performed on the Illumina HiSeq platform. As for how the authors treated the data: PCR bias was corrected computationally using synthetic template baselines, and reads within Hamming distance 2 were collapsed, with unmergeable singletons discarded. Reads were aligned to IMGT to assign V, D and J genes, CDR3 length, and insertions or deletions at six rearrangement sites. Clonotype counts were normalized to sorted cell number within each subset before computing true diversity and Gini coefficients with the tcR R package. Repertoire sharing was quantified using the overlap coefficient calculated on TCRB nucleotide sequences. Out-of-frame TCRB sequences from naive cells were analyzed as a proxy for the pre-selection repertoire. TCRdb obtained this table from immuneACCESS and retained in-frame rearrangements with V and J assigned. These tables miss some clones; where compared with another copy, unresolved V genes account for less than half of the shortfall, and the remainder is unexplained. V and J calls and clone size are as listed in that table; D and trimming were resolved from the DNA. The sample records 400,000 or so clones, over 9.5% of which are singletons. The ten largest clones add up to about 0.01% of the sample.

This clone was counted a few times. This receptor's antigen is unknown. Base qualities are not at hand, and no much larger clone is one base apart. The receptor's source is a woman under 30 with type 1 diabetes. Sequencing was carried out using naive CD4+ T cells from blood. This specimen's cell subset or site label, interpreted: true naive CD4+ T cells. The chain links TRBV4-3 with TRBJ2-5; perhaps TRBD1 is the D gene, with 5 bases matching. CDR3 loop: CASSQDRGRVQETQYF. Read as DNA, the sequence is TGCGCCAGCAGCCAAGATAGAGGCAGGGTCCAAGAGACCCAGTACTTC.